The next 16 T cell receptor beta chains were all read from a single sample in a study of blood T cells in healthy people across ages. A J-beta primer mix and a sample-barcoded 5' primer were used in a second PCR of roughly 7 to 12 cycles. TCRdb called the 5' RACE reads again in MiXCR, with one record for every CDR3 protein. The data contain under 850,000 distinct CDR3 sequences, 36% of them singletons. The source material was blood. These receptors were obtained from a man aged 18-30 years in good health.

The V call is TRBV5-1, the J call TRBJ2-1, with D possibly being TRBD1 (5 bases). CDR3 length: 15 amino acids. Trimming removed 0 bases from V and 7 bases from J, with 14 bases in between. Germline CDR1 and CDR2: SGHRS and YFSETQ. CDR3 coding DNA: TGCGCCAGCAGCTTGGTGGCAGGGTCTTTAAATGAGCAGTTCTTC. This sequence encodes CASSLVAGSLNEQFF.

The CDR3 nucleotides read TGTGCCAGCAGTTTAGGGGCAGGGGGCTGGGCAGATACGCAGTATTTT. This codes for CASSLGAGGWADTQYF. V usage is TRBV12-3 or TRBV12-4 and J usage is TRBJ2-3; 8 positions match TRBD1. The CDR3 loop spans 16 amino acids. V gave up 1 base and J gave up 4 bases; unmatched junction bases: 7.

A note on this clonotype: Just one base apart from a much larger clone, this may be a read error. CDR3 nucleotide sequence: TGCAGTGCTAGAGCCGGGACACACAGGGGCGCATCGTACCAAGAGACCCAGTACTTC. It specifies CSARAGTHRGASYQETQYF. The chain is built from TRBV20-1 and TRBJ2-5; TRBD1 agrees at 7 bases. The CDR3 covers 19 residues. Germline CDR1 DFQATT, CDR2 SNEGSKA (reference sequence). V lost 1 base to trimming and J lost 0 bases; unmatched junction nucleotides: 17.

This sequence joins TRBV5-5 and TRBJ1-1; D gene unclear. Between the trimmed V and J ends, which lost 1 base and 4 bases, there was a span of 14 bases. The CDR3 totals 15 residues. Germline V lookup: CDR1 SGHKS, CDR2 YYEKEE (reference sequence). The CDR3 DNA is TGTGCCAGCAGCTTGCTTGCTCCCGAAACCACTGAAGCTTTCTTT. Protein product: CASSLLAPETTEAFF.

This clonotype was picked up many times. The rearrangement uses TRBV20-1 and TRBJ1-2; D is uncertain. This CDR3 is 11 amino acids long. The V end was cut by 0 bases, the J end by 6 bases, with 5 bases between. CDR1 DFQATT and CDR2 SNEGSKA come from the germline V gene (reference sequence). In DNA, the CDR3 is TGCAGTGCTAGAGATATAAATGGCTACACCTTC. Translation: CSARDINGYTF.

The sample holds one count of this clonotype. CDR3 region: CASSVITGEAFNEQFF. In nucleotides, the CDR3 is TGTGCCAGCAGTGTAATAACAGGGGAGGCTTTTAATGAGCAGTTCTTC. This chain connects TRBV27 to TRBJ2-1; D may be TRBD1 (7 bases). V lost 5 bases and J lost 7, with 21 bases in between. The CDR3 is made up of 16 amino acids. Germline CDR1 is MNHEY and CDR2 is SMNVEV (reference sequence).

This clonotype was detected only a few times. A read error is possible here, since a much larger clone lies one base away. The chain has TRBV18 and TRBJ2-6, with D perhaps TRBD2 (5 bases). The CDR3 has 18 residues. Germline values: CDR1 KGHSH, CDR2 LQKENI. V was pared by 6 bases and J by 4 bases, with 22 bases between. CDR3 residues: CASSPKGAVDTGANVLTF. CDR3 DNA: TGTGCCAGCTCGCCCAAGGGAGCGGTCGATACAGGGGCCAACGTCCTGACTTTC.

This clonotype was seen at least ten times. This chain joins TRBV7-3 and TRBJ2-1, with D perhaps matching TRBD1 or TRBD2 (6 bases each). The DNA matches TRBJ2-7 better at its end, which makes the J call doubtful. The CDR3 contains 16 residues. Looked up from germline, CDR1 is SGHTA and CDR2 is FQGTGA. CDR3 residues: CASSLSTRGAYNEQYF. CDR3 in DNA: TGTGCCAGCAGCTTAAGTACAAGGGGGGCTTACAATGAGCAGTACTTC.

The CDR3 protein is CASSLDGDEQFF. CDR3 DNA sequence: TGTGCCAGCAGCCTTGACGGGGACGAGCAGTTCTTC. The chain carries TRBV6-2 or TRBV6-3 and TRBJ2-1; D tentatively reads TRBD1 or TRBD2 (5 bases each). Germline lookup yields CDR1 MNHEY and CDR2 SVGEGT. Trimming shortened V by 6 bases and J by 10 bases, and 13 bases separated the two germline ends. The CDR3 is made up of 12 amino acids.

A few counts support this clonotype. The chain recombines TRBV20-1 with TRBJ1-4; no reliable D call. Trimming took off 5 bases at V and 4 bases at J, with 17 bases between the two ends. The germline V gene encodes CDR1 DFQATT and CDR2 SNEGSKA (reference sequence). The CDR3 runs to 15 residues. The DNA of the CDR3 is TGCAGTGCTCCAATAGCGTCGTCCGGTAATGAAAAACTGTTTTTT. It codes for CSAPIASSGNEKLFF.

This clonotype was counted many times. The chain combines TRBV5-5 with TRBJ2-1; D is unclear. The length of the CDR3 is 15 residues. Germline CDR1 SGHKS, CDR2 YYEKEE (reference sequence). The V end was cut by 4 bases, the J end by 2 bases, with 13 bases between. The CDR3, as DNA: TGTGCCAGCAGCCCACGGGCAGTAACCTACAATGAGCAGTTCTTC. Translated, it gives CASSPRAVTYNEQFF.

Remarks on this clonotype: One junction end disagrees with the germline gene, perhaps due to a read error. The CDR3 region has the DNA TGTGCCAGCAGCAGAACGGACAGGGCGAGCTCCCACGAGCAGTACTTC. Translated: CASSRTDRASSHEQYF. The gene calls are TRBV5-5 and TRBJ2-7; 8 bases line up with TRBD1. This CDR3 contains 16 residues. Germline V gives CDR1 SGHKS, CDR2 YYEKEE (reference sequence).

The rearrangement uses TRBV14 and TRBJ1-1; 7 positions agree with TRBD1. The CDR3 contains 15 residues. Losses at the gene ends were 3 bases for V and 8 bases for J; bases not matched to a gene: 12. Germline assignment: CDR1 SGHDN and CDR2 FVKESK. The CDR3 spells CASSQNCDRVGEAFF. Here the CDR3 DNA reads TGTGCCAGCAGCCAGAACTGTGACAGGGTAGGAGAAGCTTTCTTT.

The chain carries TRBV6-2 or TRBV6-3 and TRBJ2-7; a weak D match, TRBD1 (6 bases). The CDR3 extends over 12 amino acids. The germline gives CDR1 MNHEY, CDR2 SVGEGT. V dropped 7 bases and J dropped 7 bases, with 14 bases sitting between them. CDR3 amino acids: CASMVFTGEQYF. The CDR3 bases are TGTGCCAGCATGGTCTTCACAGGGGAGCAGTACTTC.

This clonotype was recorded many times. The chain has TRBV4-3 and TRBJ2-4; maybe TRBD1 (6 bases). The CDR3 length is 15 residues. Germline CDR1 is LGHNA and CDR2 is YSLEER. Trimming shortened V by 4 bases and J by 8 bases, and 18 bases separated the two germline ends. The CDR3 DNA sequence: TGCGCCAGCAGCCTACAGGGTTTGGAGTTAGACATTCAGTACTTC. Its translation: CASSLQGLELDIQYF.

The sample holds one count of this clonotype. A read error may produce the germline difference seen at one junction end. The chain combines TRBV7-9 with TRBJ2-1; 7 bases align to TRBD2. CDR3 length equals 13 residues. Germline V gives CDR1 SEHNR, CDR2 FQNEAQ (reference sequence). The CDR3 DNA follows: TGTTCCAGCAGCCCGATGGGGAGGGATGAGCAGTTCTTC. It specifies CSSSPMGRDEQFF.